This TCR beta chain was sequenced for a study of regulatory T cells in long-lasting Graves disease. Regarding the study as a whole: Persistent disease was associated with favored TRBV28 usage and with favored use of TRBJ1-2 and TRBJ2-5. Whereas approximately 950 public clonotypes were shared by new patients, persistent patients shared more, at some 3,000. Investigators studied peripheral blood only, not thyroid tissue.

V was cut by 0 bases and J by 4 bases, with 12 bases left in between. Germline V gene sequence: CDR1 MNHGY, CDR2 SVAAGI. CDR3 length: 15 amino acids. Researchers made TCR beta libraries by using iRepertoire HTBI primers and running Arm-PCR on CDR3 regions. Original handling: In the combined samples, roughly 60 TRBV and 14 TRBJ segments were identified. TCRdb re-called the multiplex PCR reads with MiXCR, one entry per CDR3 protein. The V and J calls and clone size come from TCRdb's table, not from the authors' own analysis. Among 400,000 to 450,000 distinct CDR3 sequences listed, 23% were seen once. This clonotype was counted ten times or more. Its antigen is as yet unknown. Time point in this sample: persistent/refractory GD, antithyroid drugs over 5 years with positive TRAb. TCR sequences were obtained from RNA taken from PBMCs.

This clonotype was sampled from a female donor with Graves disease. Sequenced material: peripheral blood mononuclear cells (PBMCs), taken when the disease was refractory, from a patient treated with antithyroid drugs. This rearrangement joins TRBV6-9 to TRBJ1-2; D uncertain. The CDR3 region has the DNA TGTGCCAGCAGTTATTCGGACGGCTCTATCTATGGCTACACCTTC. Protein: CASSYSDGSIYGYTF.